The TCR beta chain described here comes from a study of CD8+CD57+ T cells in acquired aplastic anemia. Study-level findings and limits: The CD8+ Simpson's diversity of patients and controls was not significantly different.

Note on this clonotype: What it binds is unknown.

V lost 5 bases and J lost 4, with 15 bases in between. The CDR3 has 14 residues. The germline gives CDR1 SEHNR, CDR2 FQNEAQ (reference sequence). Profiles of TCR beta VDJ and CDR3 were generated from a genomic DNA template. TCRdb recomputed calls from the reads with MiXCR, one row per CDR3 protein. The sample comprises approximately 200,000 distinct CDR3 sequences, under 65% of which are singletons, and 25% to 30% rests with the top ten. The gene calls are TRBV7-9 and TRBJ2-7; tentatively, D is TRBD2 (5 bases). The sample comprised sorted CD4+, CD8+, or CD8+CD57+ T cells (not recorded which) from PBMCs. The TCR sequence derives from a human donor in good health. CDR3 region: CASSPAGIGYEQYF. The CDR3 region has the DNA TGTGCCAGCAGCCCAGCCGGGATTGGATACGAGCAGTACTTC. The whole variable domain, remainder taken from reference TRBV7-9 and TRBJ2-7, is DTGVSQNPRHKITKRGQNVTFRCDPISEHNRLYWYRQTLGQGPEFLTYFQNEAQLEKSRLLSDRFSAERPKGSFSTLEIQRTEQGDSAMYLCASSPAGIGYEQYFGPGTRLTVT.